Below are 6 T cell receptor beta chains sequenced from a single sample in a study of blood T cell repertoires in COVID-19. Data came from immunoSEQ multiplex PCR; TCRdb stores just in-frame clones and leaves some out. Of nearly 250,000 clones in the sample, about 89% were seen once. The sample was peripheral blood. Receptors were obtained from a woman aged 55-70 years who had recovered from COVID-19.

The genes are TRBV4-2 and TRBJ1-3; D not resolved. CDR1 is LGHNA and CDR2 is YNFKEQ in the germline V gene. The V and J ends lost 0 bases and 0 bases respectively, with 9 bases between them. The CDR3 totals 16 residues. The DNA of the CDR3 is TGTGCCAGCAGCCAAGATGAGGGCTACTCTGGAAACACCATATATTTT. Translation: CASSQDEGYSGNTIYF.

The chain uses TRBV6-4 and TRBJ1-1; D gene uncertain. This CDR3 has 15 residues. Germline V gene sequence: CDR1 MRHNA, CDR2 SNTAGT. With 6 bases removed from V and 2 bases from J, the gap between germline ends came to 16 bases. This CDR3 is CASRGEAGSNTEAFF. CDR3 nucleotides: TGTGCCAGCAGGGGCGAGGCGGGTAGTAACACTGAAGCTTTCTTT.

The chain combines TRBV3-1 (or the pseudogene TRBV3-2) with TRBJ2-7, with 10 bases lining up with TRBD2. The CDR3 contains 16 residues. In germline, CDR1 is LGHDT, CDR2 YNNKEL (reference sequence). V lost 0 bases to trimming and J lost 3 bases; unmatched junction nucleotides: 5. CDR3 in DNA: TGTGCCAGCAGCCAAGAAGGACTAGCGGTGGGCTACGAGCAGTACTTC. Residues: CASSQEGLAVGYEQYF.

V and J are TRBV5-1 and TRBJ2-7, with 8 bases lining up with TRBD2. Germline values: CDR1 SGHRS, CDR2 YFSETQ. The CDR3 sequence is 15 residues long. V lost 2 bases and J lost 6; bases outside the gene matches: 10. The CDR3 spells CASSFGGEQGLEQYF. The DNA for the CDR3 is TGCGCCAGCAGCTTCGGGGGGGAACAAGGACTCGAGCAGTACTTC. Full variable domain (outside the CDR3, taken from reference TRBV5-1 and TRBJ2-7): KAGVTQTPRYLIKTRGQQVTLSCSPISGHRSVSWYQQTPGQGLQFLFEYFSETQRNKGNFPGRFSGRQFSNSRSEMNVSTLELGDSALYLCASSFGGEQGLEQYFGPGTRLTVT.

The chain links TRBV5-1 to TRBJ2-2; D may be TRBD1 (6 bases). CDR1 is SGHRS and CDR2 is YFSETQ in the germline V gene. The CDR3 extends over 15 amino acids. Trimming pared 4 bases from V and 5 bases from J, leaving 15 bases between. CDR3 sequence reads: CASSSIQGETGELFF. In DNA form, the CDR3 reads TGCGCCAGCAGCAGTATACAGGGTGAAACCGGGGAGCTGTTTTTT.

V gene TRBV6-5 combines with J gene TRBJ2-7, with D tentatively TRBD1 (6 bases). V lost 7 bases and J 3 bases, leaving 16 bases between the germline ends. The CDR3 is made up of 14 amino acids. Germline assignment: CDR1 MNHEY and CDR2 SVGAGI. The CDR3, as DNA: TGTGCCAGCAAATTCGGGACATCTGACTACGAGCAGTACTTC. Amino acids: CASKFGTSDYEQYF.